Below, 14 T cell receptor beta chains from the same sample are listed, as sequenced in a study of T-cell reconstitution after alpha-beta-depleted transplantation in children. Using unique molecular identifiers, the investigators prepared the TCRbeta library. A single record per CDR3 protein comes from TCRdb applying MiXCR to the PCR reads. The repertoire holds just under 150,000 distinct CDR3 sequences, with 7.5% to 9% as singletons. Source: PBMCs, mostly from graft donor cells, taken 180 days after TCRalphabeta/CD19-depleted stem cell transplant. These receptors originate from a female patient aged 2-9 years who had a stem cell transplant for congenital amegakaryocytic thrombocytopenia, so the T cells may come from the graft donor.

This clonotype occurred many times. This chain's CDR3 is CSARYDSTDTQYF. The CDR3 coding sequence is TGCAGTGCTAGGTACGACTCCACAGATACGCAGTATTTT. J is TRBJ2-3 and V is TRBV20-1, with D uncertain. CDR3 length: 13 residues. Trimming left V 3 bases short and J 2 bases short, with 9 bases between. CDR1 and CDR2 from the germline V gene are DFQATT and SNEGSKA (reference sequence).

Note on this clonotype: With a much larger clone just one base away, this may be a read error. The chain employs TRBV6-1 and TRBJ1-1; D might be TRBD1 (6 bases). The CDR3 contains 13 residues. Germline loops: CDR1 MNHNS, CDR2 SASEGT. For the CDR3, the DNA is TGTGCCAGCAGAAGGTCGTTGGGGGCTGAATCTTTCTTT. Amino acid sequence: CASRRSLGAESFF.

The chain links TRBV7-8 to TRBJ1-1; D may be TRBD1 (5 bases). Germline V gene lookup returns CDR1 SGHVS and CDR2 FQNEAQ. Trimming took 5 bases from V and 3 from J, leaving 13 bases between them. The CDR3 runs to 14 residues. DNA for the CDR3: TGTGCCAGCAGCCCCTCGTCGGGGGACACTGAAGCTTTCTTT. Protein: CASSPSSGDTEAFF.

This clonotype was recorded many times. The V call is TRBV5-5, the J call TRBJ1-6; D uncertain. Germline assignment: CDR1 SGHKS and CDR2 YYEKEE (reference sequence). Trimming took off 7 bases at V and 7 bases at J, with 18 bases between the two ends. The CDR3 loop spans 15 amino acids. The CDR3 DNA sequence: TGTGCCAGCTGTCAGGCTCCACTAGCCAATTCACCCCTCCACTTT. Translated, it gives CASCQAPLANSPLHF.

The chain combines TRBV7-8 with TRBJ1-1; perhaps TRBD1 as D (6 bases). Germline CDR1 and CDR2: SGHVS and FQNEAQ. The CDR3 consists of 16 residues. Trimming left V 4 bases short and J 0 bases short, with 15 bases between. The CDR3 here is CASSSDRPFMNTEAFF. As DNA, the CDR3 is TGTGCCAGCAGCTCCGACAGGCCTTTCATGAACACTGAAGCTTTCTTT.

In this sample, this clonotype turned up many times. In DNA form, the CDR3 reads TGTGCCAGCAGCTATAGTTGGGACAGGGGGCGAGAGACCCAGTACTTC. It is translated as CASSYSWDRGRETQYF. The chain carries TRBV28 and TRBJ2-5; the match to TRBD1 covers 12 bases. The CDR3 sequence is 16 residues long. Germline assignment: CDR1 MDHEN and CDR2 SYDVKM. The junction had 9 bases not matched to a gene; V was cut back by 6 bases and J by 4 bases.

This clonotype has a handful of counts. This sequence joins TRBV4-1 and TRBJ2-5; TRBD1 agrees at 12 bases. Germline V CDR1 and CDR2: MGHRA, YSYEKL. The CDR3 totals 17 residues. The junction had 11 bases not matched to a gene; V was cut back by 4 bases and J by 5 bases. The CDR3 region is CASSLKEGQGARETQYF. The DNA of the CDR3 is TGCGCCAGCAGCCTCAAAGAGGGACAGGGGGCGAGGGAGACCCAGTACTTC.

This clonotype occurred many times. The rearrangement uses TRBV5-1 and TRBJ1-1; 7 nucleotides match TRBD1. This CDR3 is built from 15 residues. With V trimmed by 4 bases and J by 4 bases, 10 bases remained unmatched. Germline V gene data show CDR1 as SGHRS and CDR2 as YFSETQ. The CDR3: CASSQRQGTGTEAFF. CDR3 nucleotide sequence: TGCGCCAGCAGCCAACGACAGGGTACGGGCACTGAAGCTTTCTTT.

This clonotype was detected many times. The V call is TRBV10-2, the J call TRBJ2-2, with D maybe TRBD2 (5 bases). Germline assignment: CDR1 WSHSY and CDR2 SAAADI. The CDR3 runs 16 residues. Trimming stripped 4 bases from V and 4 bases from J, with 16 bases between. The CDR3 nucleotides read TGCGCCAGCAGTGTTCCCCGGGGTTTGGGCACCGGGGAGCTGTTTTTT. It specifies CASSVPRGLGTGELFF.

This clonotype was observed many times. The rearrangement joins TRBV28 to TRBJ2-5; tentative D call: TRBD1 (6 bases). Germline CDR1 is MDHEN and CDR2 is SYDVKM. V dropped 7 bases and J dropped 4 bases, with 10 bases sitting between them. There are 12 residues in the CDR3. CDR3 nucleotide sequence: TGTGCCAGCAACACAGGGTTAGAGACCCAGTACTTC. It is translated as CASNTGLETQYF.

This clonotype was found a few times. V and J are TRBV20-1 and TRBJ1-6; D uncertain. The CDR3 has 14 residues. The germline V gene encodes CDR1 DFQATT and CDR2 SNEGSKA (reference sequence). V lost 3 bases and J lost 6, with 12 bases in between. The CDR3 is CSARELTSNSPLHF. In DNA form, the CDR3 reads TGCAGTGCTAGGGAACTAACATCTAATTCACCCCTCCACTTT.

There are many counts of this clonotype. The chain uses TRBV7-8 and TRBJ2-2; weak D call: TRBD2 (5 bases). The germline CDR1 and CDR2 sequences are SGHVS and FQNEAQ. V shed 3 bases and J shed 3 bases, with 11 bases lying between them. There are 15 residues in the CDR3. This chain's CDR3 is CASSFVSGHTGELFF. The CDR3 DNA sequence: TGTGCCAGCAGCTTCGTGAGCGGACACACCGGGGAGCTGTTTTTT.

This rearrangement joins TRBV3-1 to TRBJ2-3; possible D gene TRBD1, 6 bases. The CDR3 is made up of 15 amino acids. Trimming cost V 5 bases and J 6 bases, with 18 bases left between them. CDR1 LGHDT and CDR2 YNNKEL come from the germline V gene (reference sequence). The CDR3: CASSGRQERTDTQYF. The DNA for the CDR3 is TGTGCCAGCAGCGGACGACAGGAAAGGACTGATACGCAGTATTTT.

This clonotype was seen ten or more times. The genes are TRBV20-1 and TRBJ2-7; no reliable D call. Germline V gene sequence: CDR1 DFQATT, CDR2 SNEGSKA (reference sequence). This CDR3 is 15 amino acids long. DNA for the CDR3: TGCAGGCCAAGAGGTAGTAGCACCCCCCCCTACGAGCAGTACTTC. Protein product: CRPRGSSTPPYEQYF.